Listed below are T cell receptor beta chains from one sample, sequenced in a study of CD8+ T cells in alopecia areata. TCRdb's copy holds only in-frame clones and misses some; the assay was immunoSEQ multiplex PCR. The sample has about 90,000 clones, 40% to 50% seen once; the top ten hold 18%. This sample comprised CD8+ T cells sorted from blood, obtained at week 24, from a patient treated with tofacitinib. The receptors stem from a human donor with alopecia areata. The CDR3 runs from the conserved cysteine through the conserved F or W. D genes are given only for firm matches. Not every row has a clone size; where given, it reads once, few, many or a size class.

DNA | CDR3 | size | J | D | V
TGTGCCAGCAGCGTAGGTGACAACGAGCAGTACTTC | CASSVGDNEQYF | NA | TRBJ2-7 | NA | TRBV9
TGCGCCAGCAGCAACGGGGGCACAGATACGCAGTATTTT | CASSNGGTDTQYF | NA | TRBJ2-3 | NA | TRBV4-1
TGCGCCAGCAGCCAAGTTTTAGCGGGGGCCTACAATGAGCAGTTCTTC | CASSQVLAGAYNEQFF | few | TRBJ2-1 | TRBD2 | TRBV4-1
TGTGCCAGCAGCCGAACTGACAGCCCAATCCAAGAGACCCAGTACTTC | CASSRTDSPIQETQYF | NA | TRBJ2-5 | NA | TRBV7-9
TGTGCCAGTGGCTATTCCTACAATGAGCAGTTCTTC | CASGYSYNEQFF | NA | TRBJ2-1 | NA | TRBV28
TGTGCCAGCTGGGGTAGCTCCTACGAGCAGTACTTC | CASWGSSYEQYF | NA | TRBJ2-7 | NA | TRBV27
TGCGCCAGCAGCCAAGAAACTAGCGTGCGCAATGAGCAGTTCTTC | CASSQETSVRNEQFF | NA | TRBJ2-1 | TRBD2 | TRBV4-1
TGTGCCAGCACCCGCGCGACAGGGCGCCCTGAAGCTTTCTTT | CASTRATGRPEAFF | few | TRBJ1-1 | TRBD1 | TRBV13
TGCGCCAGCAGCCATTCTAGACTAGCGGGAGACACCGGGGAGCTGTTTTTT | CASSHSRLAGDTGELFF | NA | TRBJ2-2 | TRBD2 | TRBV4-3
TGTGCCAGCACCGGCGCGTACAATGAGCAGTTCTTC | CASTGAYNEQFF | NA | TRBJ2-1 | NA | TRBV27
TGCAGCGTTGAGGAGGCGGCTAGCACAGATACGCAGTATTTT | CSVEEAASTDTQYF | few | TRBJ2-3 | NA | TRBV29-1
TGTGCCAGCAGCTTCGGCTCTAACACTGAAGCTTTCTTT | CASSFGSNTEAFF | few | TRBJ1-1 | NA | TRBV5-8